Described below is a single T cell receptor (beta chain) sequence and its context. Its antigen has not been determined. Base qualities are not recorded, but no much larger clone differs from it by a single base. The sample is drawn from a study of blood T cell repertoires in COVID-19 (dated by TCRdb to about 2020). General notes on the study: Collaborator samples came from the United States, Italy and Spain and covered acute and convalescent phases of COVID-19. The material from the prospective study consisted of cDNA or gDNA derived from T cells, B-cell-depleted T cells, or PBMCs. Deeply sampled blood TCRbeta repertoires from subjects exposed to, actively infected with, or recovered from COVID-19 were included in the dataset. A freely available public database, intended as a resource for researchers studying the immune response to SARS-CoV-2, is where the repertoires were released. Samples were obtained from the ongoing ImmuneRACE study (first 160 participants) and from over 1,000 subjects provided by 6 global collaborators. A de-identified subject ID, COVID-19 status, age in years and sex were almost always included in the sample metadata. Where available, HLA class I and class II types were taken from metadata supplied by the sample provider and were not determined by assay-based typing.

Collaborating institutions collected whole blood in K2EDTA tubes following their own protocols. For TCRbeta analysis, collaborators shipped samples in one of three forms: frozen whole blood, isolated PBMCs, or DNA extracted from either of those sample types. The immunoSEQ Assay, a bias-controlled multiplex PCR, was used to amplify TCRbeta CDR3 regions from genomic DNA. In the source study's methods: Nucleated cell counts per sample were estimated from amplification of reference gene primers within the assay. Sequence reads were collapsed and filtered to measure the absolute abundance of every unique TCRbeta CDR3 rearrangement. Productive Simpson clonality was computed per sample as the square root of Simpson's diversity index over productive rearrangements. Drawn from immuneACCESS, this table holds only the in-frame rearrangements with V and J called that TCRdb kept. Clones are partly lost; checked studies trace under half to an unresolved V gene and leave the rest unexplained. Clone size and the V and J calls come from that table; the DNA yielded D and trimming. This sample gives 70,000 to 90,000 clones in total; 65% to 80% of them show up just once. The ten biggest clones cover around 10% of the sample.

The research as a whole found: How much clinical and demographic metadata was included differed by source and by participant, and the metadata was provided uncurated.

Unmatched junction bases come to 9, with V trimmed by 10 bases and J by 5 bases. From a lookup of the germline V gene (reference sequence), CDR1 and CDR2 are LNHDA and SQIVND. The CDR3 numbers 13 residues from cysteine through phenylalanine. Only the CDR3 region is kept as DNA, spanning 39 bases read in frame from base 1. The sequence came from a man between 70 and 80 years old with acute or convalescent COVID-19. Sequenced input: peripheral blood. Here the chain combines TRBV19 and TRBJ2-5; a stretch of 8 junction bases matches TRBD1. Here is the DNA: TGTGCCACCGAGGACAGGGTTACGGAGACCCAGTACTTC. Its translation reads: CATEDRVTETQYF.